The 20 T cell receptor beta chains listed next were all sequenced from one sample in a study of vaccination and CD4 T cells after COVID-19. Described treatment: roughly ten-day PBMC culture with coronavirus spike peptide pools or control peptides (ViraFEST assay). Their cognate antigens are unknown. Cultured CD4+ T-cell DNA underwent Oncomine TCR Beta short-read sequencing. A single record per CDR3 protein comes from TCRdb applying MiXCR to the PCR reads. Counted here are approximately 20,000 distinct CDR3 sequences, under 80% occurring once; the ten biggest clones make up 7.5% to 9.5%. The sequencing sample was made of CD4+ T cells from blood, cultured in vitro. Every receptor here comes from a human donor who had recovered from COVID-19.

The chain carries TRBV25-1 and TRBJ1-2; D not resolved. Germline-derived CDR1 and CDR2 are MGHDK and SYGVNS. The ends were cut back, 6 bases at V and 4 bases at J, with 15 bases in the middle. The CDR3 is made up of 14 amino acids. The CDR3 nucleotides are TGTGCCAGCAGGGGTCCCTCGTGGGCCTATGGCTACACCTTC. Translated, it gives CASRGPSWAYGYTF.

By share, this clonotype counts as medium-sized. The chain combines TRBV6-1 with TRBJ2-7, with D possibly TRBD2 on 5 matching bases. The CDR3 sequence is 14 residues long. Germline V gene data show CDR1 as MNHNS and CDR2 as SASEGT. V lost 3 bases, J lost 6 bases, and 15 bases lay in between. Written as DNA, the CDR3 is TGTGCCAGCAGTGACCAACCGGAGGCTGGCGAGCAGTACTTC. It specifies CASSDQPEAGEQYF.

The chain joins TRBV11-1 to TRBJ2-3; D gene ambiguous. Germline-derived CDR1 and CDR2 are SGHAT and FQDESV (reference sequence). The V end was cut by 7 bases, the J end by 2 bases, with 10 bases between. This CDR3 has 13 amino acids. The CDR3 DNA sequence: TGTGCCAGCAACCCCGAGACCACAGATACGCAGTATTTT. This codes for CASNPETTDTQYF.

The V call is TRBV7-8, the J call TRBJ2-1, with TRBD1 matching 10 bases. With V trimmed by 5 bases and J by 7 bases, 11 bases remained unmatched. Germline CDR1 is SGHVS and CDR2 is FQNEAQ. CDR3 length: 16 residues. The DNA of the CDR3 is TGTGCCAGCAGCCTCAGGACAGGGGGTGCAGTGAATGAGCAGTTCTTC. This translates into CASSLRTGGAVNEQFF.

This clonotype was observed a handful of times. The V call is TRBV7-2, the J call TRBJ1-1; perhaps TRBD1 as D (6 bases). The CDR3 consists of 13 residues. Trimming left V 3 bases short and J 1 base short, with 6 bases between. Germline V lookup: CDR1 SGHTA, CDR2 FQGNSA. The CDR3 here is CASSLTGNTEAFF. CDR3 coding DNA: TGTGCCAGCAGCTTGACAGGGAACACTGAAGCTTTCTTT.

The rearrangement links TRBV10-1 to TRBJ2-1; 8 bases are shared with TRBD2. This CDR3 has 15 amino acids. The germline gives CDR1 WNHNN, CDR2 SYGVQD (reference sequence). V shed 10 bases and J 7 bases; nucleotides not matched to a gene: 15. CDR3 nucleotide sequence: TGCGCCACCTCCGTGGAACTAGCGGAGAATAATGAGCAGTTCTTC. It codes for CATSVELAENNEQFF.

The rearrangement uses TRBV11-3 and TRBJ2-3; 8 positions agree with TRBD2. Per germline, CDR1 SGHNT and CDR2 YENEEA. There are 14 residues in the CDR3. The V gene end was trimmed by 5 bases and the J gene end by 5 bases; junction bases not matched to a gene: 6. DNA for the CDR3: TGTGCCAGCAGCCCTATTACTAGCGGAGATACGCAGTATTTT. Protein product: CASSPITSGDTQYF.

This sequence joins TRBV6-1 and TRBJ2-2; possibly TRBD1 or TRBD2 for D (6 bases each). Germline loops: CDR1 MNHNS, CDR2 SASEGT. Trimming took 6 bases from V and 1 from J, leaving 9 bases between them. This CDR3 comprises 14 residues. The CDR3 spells CASRGGQNTGELFF. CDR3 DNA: TGTGCCAGCAGGGGGGGACAGAACACCGGGGAGCTGTTTTTT.

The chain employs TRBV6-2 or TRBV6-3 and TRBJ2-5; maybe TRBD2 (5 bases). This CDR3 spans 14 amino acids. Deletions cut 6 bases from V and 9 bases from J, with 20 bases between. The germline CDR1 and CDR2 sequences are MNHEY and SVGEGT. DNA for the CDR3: TGTGCCAGCAGGGCGACGGAGGACTTAGGGCCCCAGTACTTC. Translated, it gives CASRATEDLGPQYF.

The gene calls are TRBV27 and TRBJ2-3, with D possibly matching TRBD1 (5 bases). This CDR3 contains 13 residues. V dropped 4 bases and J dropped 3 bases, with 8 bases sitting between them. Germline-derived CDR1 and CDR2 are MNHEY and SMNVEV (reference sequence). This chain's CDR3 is CASSYKGTDTQYF. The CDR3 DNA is TGTGCCAGCAGTTACAAGGGGACAGATACGCAGTATTTT.

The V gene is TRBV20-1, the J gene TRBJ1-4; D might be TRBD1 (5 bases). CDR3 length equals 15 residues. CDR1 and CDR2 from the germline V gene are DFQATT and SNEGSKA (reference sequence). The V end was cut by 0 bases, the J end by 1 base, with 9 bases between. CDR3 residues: CSARDSGLTNEKLFF. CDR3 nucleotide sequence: TGCAGTGCTAGAGATTCGGGGCTAACTAATGAAAAACTGTTTTTT.

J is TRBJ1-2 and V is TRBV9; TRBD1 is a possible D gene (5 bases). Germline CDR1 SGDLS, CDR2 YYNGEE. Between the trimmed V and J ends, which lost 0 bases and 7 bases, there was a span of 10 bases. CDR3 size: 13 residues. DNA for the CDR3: TGTGCCAGCAGCGTAGATAGGGGCTCTGGCTACACCTTC. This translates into CASSVDRGSGYTF.

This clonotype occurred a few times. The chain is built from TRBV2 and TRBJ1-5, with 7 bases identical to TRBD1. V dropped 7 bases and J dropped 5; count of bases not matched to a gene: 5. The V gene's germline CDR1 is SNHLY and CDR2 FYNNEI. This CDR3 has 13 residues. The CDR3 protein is CASTFGQDQPQHF. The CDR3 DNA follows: TGTGCCAGCACGTTCGGACAGGATCAGCCCCAGCATTTT. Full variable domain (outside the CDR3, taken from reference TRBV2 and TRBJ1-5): EPEVTQTPSHQVTQMGQEVILRCVPISNHLYFYWYRQILGQKVEFLVSFYNNEISEKSEIFDDQFSVERPDGSNFTLKIRSTKLEDSAMYFCASTFGQDQPQHFGDGTRLSIL.

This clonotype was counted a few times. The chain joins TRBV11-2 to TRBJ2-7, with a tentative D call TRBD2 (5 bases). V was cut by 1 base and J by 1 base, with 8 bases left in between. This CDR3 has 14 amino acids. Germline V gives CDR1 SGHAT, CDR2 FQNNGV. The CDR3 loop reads CASSLVWESYEQYF. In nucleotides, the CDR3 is TGTGCCAGCAGCTTAGTGTGGGAGTCCTACGAGCAGTACTTC.

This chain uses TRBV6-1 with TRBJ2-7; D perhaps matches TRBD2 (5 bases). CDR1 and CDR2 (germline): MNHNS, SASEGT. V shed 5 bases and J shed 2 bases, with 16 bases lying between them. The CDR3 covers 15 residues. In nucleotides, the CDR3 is TGTGCCAGCAGTCCCGACCCGGGATCACCCTACGAGCAGTACTTC. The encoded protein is CASSPDPGSPYEQYF.

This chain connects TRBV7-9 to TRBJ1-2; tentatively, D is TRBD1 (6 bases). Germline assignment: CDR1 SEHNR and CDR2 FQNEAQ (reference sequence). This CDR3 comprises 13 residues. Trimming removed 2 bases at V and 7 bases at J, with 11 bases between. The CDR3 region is CASSLNREGGYTF. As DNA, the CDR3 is TGTGCCAGCAGCTTAAACAGGGAAGGTGGCTACACCTTC.

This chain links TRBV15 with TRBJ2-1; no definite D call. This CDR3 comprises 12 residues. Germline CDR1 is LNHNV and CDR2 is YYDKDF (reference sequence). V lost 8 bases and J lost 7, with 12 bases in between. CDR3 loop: CATREEWNEQFF. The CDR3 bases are TGTGCCACCCGCGAGGAGTGGAATGAGCAGTTCTTC.

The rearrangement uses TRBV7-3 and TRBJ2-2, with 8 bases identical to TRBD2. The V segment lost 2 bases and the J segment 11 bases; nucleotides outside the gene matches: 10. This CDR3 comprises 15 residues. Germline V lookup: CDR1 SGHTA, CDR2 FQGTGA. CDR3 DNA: TGTGCCAGCAGCTTAGTGACTAGCGCTCACGATGAGCTGTTTTTT. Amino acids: CASSLVTSAHDELFF.

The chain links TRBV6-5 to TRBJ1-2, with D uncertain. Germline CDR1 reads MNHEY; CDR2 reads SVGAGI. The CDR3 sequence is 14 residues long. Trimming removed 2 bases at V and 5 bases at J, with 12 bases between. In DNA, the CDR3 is TGTGCCAGCAGTTACAGTCGGGGAGGGTATGGCTACACCTTC. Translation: CASSYSRGGYGYTF.

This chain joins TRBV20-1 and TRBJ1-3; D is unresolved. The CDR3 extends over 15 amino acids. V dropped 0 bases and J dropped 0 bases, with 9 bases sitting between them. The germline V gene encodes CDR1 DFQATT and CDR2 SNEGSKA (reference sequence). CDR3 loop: CSARDIAGSGNTIYF. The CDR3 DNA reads TGCAGTGCTAGAGATATCGCGGGCTCTGGAAACACCATATATTTT.